This TCR beta chain was captured by sequencing in a study of shared clonotypes between healthy human individuals. The run depth of the assay was deep. The material for each subset, its genomic DNA, was split evenly across several immunoSEQ plates. The data were produced by immunoSEQ multiplex PCR, yet TCRdb's version contains in-frame clones alone and is incomplete. The sample gives roughly 2 million clones, about 95% of which show up once; 1% to 1.3% is in the top ten. Study conclusions and caveats: Shared clonotypes across all four donors exceeded non-shared ones in generation probability.

CDR3 length equals 15 residues. The germline gives CDR1 PRHDT, CDR2 FYEKMQ (reference sequence). The V end lost 7 bases, the J end lost 4 bases, and 16 bases lay between the germline ends. As concerns this clone: Its antigen is as yet unknown.

Naive-designated CD8 cells lacked CD45RO, were positively enriched for CCR7, and omitted terminally differentiated effector memory CD45RA+ cells. Each of the donors was a healthy adult who was HIV-negative and had not had a recent acute infection or vaccination. The sample was naive CD8+ T cells sorted from blood. The chain is built from TRBV13 and TRBJ2-2, with a weak D call TRBD2 (6 bases). The sequence came from a man younger than 35 in good health. The CDR3 DNA follows: TGTGCCAGCACCACTATCTTGGGGGGCACCGGGGAGCTGTTTTTT. As protein: CASTTILGGTGELFF.